This record covers a single T cell receptor beta chain. The sample is drawn from a study of cytotoxic CD8 clonotypes in ibrutinib-treated CLL. V gave up 4 bases and J gave up 2 bases; unmatched junction bases: 7. Looked up from germline, CDR1 is MGHRA and CDR2 is YSYEKL. The length of the CDR3 is 15 residues. Produced via immunoSEQ multiplex PCR; TCRdb's table is partial and in-frame only. The sample carries 150,000 or so clones, about 88% recorded once. Sequences were derived from PBMCs, sampled at disease progression, from a patient treated with ibrutinib. This receptor was taken from a human donor with chronic lymphocytic leukemia. The gene calls are TRBV4-1 and TRBJ2-7; 8 bases match TRBD1. CDR3 loop: CASSLPTGAAYEQYF. DNA for the CDR3: TGCGCCAGCAGCCTGCCGACAGGGGCCGCCTACGAGCAGTACTTC.